Following are 27 T cell receptor beta chains from one sample sequenced in a study of blood T cell repertoires in COVID-19. Only in-frame clones appear in the TCRdb table, and some are missing; sequencing was by immunoSEQ multiplex PCR. The sample includes approximately 140,000 clones, 70% to 85% of them seen just once. Sequencing was performed on peripheral blood. These receptors originate from a woman older than 75 with acute or convalescent COVID-19.

The rearrangement links TRBV25-1 to TRBJ1-1, with a tentative D call TRBD1 (5 bases). V was trimmed by 4 bases and J by 10 bases, leaving 10 bases between them. CDR1 and CDR2 (germline): MGHDK, SYGVNS. CDR3 length equals 11 residues. The CDR3 reads CASSGIGGAFF. The CDR3 DNA follows: TGTGCCAGCAGTGGGATCGGGGGAGCTTTCTTT. Supplemented by reference TRBV25-1 and TRBJ1-1, the full variable domain reads EADIYQTPRYLVIGTGKKITLECSQTMGHDKMYWYQQDPGMELHLIHYSYGVNSTEKGDLSSESTVSRIRTEHFPLTLESARPSHTSQYLCASSGIGGAFFGQGTRLTVV.

This sequence joins TRBV30 and TRBJ2-4, with 7 bases aligning to TRBD2. The CDR3 is made up of 15 amino acids. V lost 2 bases, J lost 7 bases, and 11 bases stayed unmatched. Per the germline V gene, CDR1 is GTSNPN and CDR2 is SVGIG (reference sequence). This CDR3 is CAWSTQGGRWNIQYF. The CDR3, as DNA: TGTGCCTGGAGTACCCAGGGAGGGCGGTGGAACATTCAGTACTTC.

The chain links TRBV7-2 to TRBJ1-2, with D perhaps matching TRBD1 (5 bases). Trimming shortened V by 4 bases and J by 0 bases, and 12 bases separated the two germline ends. The germline V gene has CDR1 SGHTA and CDR2 FQGNSA. This CDR3 is 15 amino acids long. As DNA, the CDR3 is TGTGCCAGCAGCTCCTCCAGGGCGCCTAACTATGGCTACACCTTC. It translates to CASSSSRAPNYGYTF.

This chain links TRBV3-1 (or the pseudogene TRBV3-2) with TRBJ2-5; 8 bases align to TRBD1. The CDR3 is 18 residues long. In germline, CDR1 is LGHDT, CDR2 YNNKEL (reference sequence). The trim removed 3 bases at V and 5 bases at J, leaving 17 bases unmatched. Written as DNA, the CDR3 is TGTGCCAGCAGCCACCTGGGACAGGCCCCCGTCTATGGGGAGACCCAGTACTTC. It encodes CASSHLGQAPVYGETQYF.

The chain employs TRBV30 and TRBJ1-1, with 7 nucleotides matching TRBD1. After removal of 2 bases from V and 0 bases from J, the junction contained 6 bases not matched to a gene. In germline, CDR1 is GTSNPN, CDR2 SVGIG (reference sequence). The CDR3 sequence is 15 residues long. The chain's CDR3 is CAWSRGQRMNTEAFF. CDR3 DNA sequence: TGTGCCTGGAGTAGGGGGCAGAGGATGAACACTGAAGCTTTCTTT.

This chain uses TRBV7-9 with TRBJ2-7; tentative D call: TRBD1 (6 bases). The V end was cut by 4 bases, the J end by 2 bases, with 15 bases between. The CDR3 is 15 amino acids. CDR1 is SEHNR, CDR2 FQNEAQ, per germline (reference sequence). CDR3 DNA: TGTGCCAGCAGCTACACAGGGAAAGCACCCTACGAGCAGTACTTC. Translation gives CASSYTGKAPYEQYF.

This chain joins TRBV5-5 and TRBJ2-7; maybe TRBD1 (6 bases). This CDR3 contains 12 residues. V was shortened by 4 bases and J by 7 bases, with 12 bases between the two germline ends. Germline lookup yields CDR1 SGHKS and CDR2 YYEKEE (reference sequence). The CDR3: CASSTRQEEQYF. CDR3 DNA: TGTGCCAGCAGCACCAGACAGGAAGAGCAGTACTTC.

The chain couples TRBV5-1 to TRBJ2-3, with 10 bases matching TRBD2. V was clipped by 0 bases and J by 4 bases; unmatched bases: 14. Germline values: CDR1 SGHRS, CDR2 YFSETQ. CDR3 length: 19 amino acids. CDR3 region: CASSLGASGGKLGADTQYF. The CDR3 DNA follows: TGCGCCAGCAGCTTGGGGGCTAGCGGGGGAAAATTGGGCGCAGATACGCAGTATTTT.

This rearrangement joins TRBV19 to TRBJ1-2; 7 positions agree with TRBD1. CDR3 length equals 15 residues. The germline V gene encodes CDR1 LNHDA and CDR2 SQIVND (reference sequence). Trimming removed 3 bases from V and 3 bases from J; junction bases left unmatched: 7. CDR3 protein: CASSMARGIDYGYTF. The CDR3 region has the DNA TGTGCCAGTAGTATGGCCAGGGGGATCGACTATGGCTACACCTTC. Full variable domain (missing parts from reference TRBV19 and TRBJ1-2): DGGITQSPKYLFRKEGQNVTLSCEQNLNHDAMYWYRQDPGQGLRLIYYSQIVNDFQKGDIAEGYSVSREKKESFPLTVTSAQKNPTAFYLCASSMARGIDYGYTFGSGTRLTVV.

The chain is built from TRBV10-3 and TRBJ1-1; 8 bases align to TRBD1. V was clipped by 8 bases and J by 5 bases; unmatched bases: 10. This CDR3 has 14 residues. The germline gives CDR1 ENHRY, CDR2 SYGVKD. This CDR3 reads CAIGGEQGVTEAFF. In nucleotides, the CDR3 is TGTGCCATCGGTGGGGAACAGGGGGTGACTGAAGCTTTCTTT.

The rearrangement uses TRBV12-3 or TRBV12-4 and TRBJ1-1; weak D call: TRBD1 (5 bases). V dropped 3 bases and J dropped 3 bases, with 8 bases sitting between them. The length of the CDR3 is 13 residues. This chain's CDR3 is CASSLVRDTEAFF. In nucleotides, the CDR3 is TGTGCCAGCAGTTTGGTCAGGGACACTGAAGCTTTCTTT.

The rearrangement links TRBV7-2 to TRBJ2-7, with TRBD2 identical over 8 bases. The CDR3 sequence is 14 residues long. Trimming at V came to 3 bases and at J to 5 bases, leaving 6 bases not matched to a gene. The germline V gene encodes CDR1 SGHTA and CDR2 FQGNSA. The CDR3 region is CASSLLAGINEQYF. The CDR3 DNA reads TGTGCCAGCAGCTTGTTAGCGGGGATCAACGAGCAGTACTTC.

The chain carries TRBV2 and TRBJ2-3, with 8 bases fitting TRBD1. Trimming cost V 5 bases and J 3 bases; bases outside gene matches: 10. Germline assignment: CDR1 SNHLY and CDR2 FYNNEI. There are 16 residues in the CDR3. The CDR3 is CASSRPGQAGTDTQYF. As DNA, the CDR3 is TGTGCCAGCAGTAGACCGGGACAGGCGGGGACAGATACGCAGTATTTT.

This chain joins TRBV6-5 and TRBJ1-4, with D perhaps TRBD1 (5 bases). In germline, CDR1 is MNHEY, CDR2 SVGAGI. V lost 6 bases and J lost 8, with 19 bases in between. The CDR3 loop spans 15 amino acids. This CDR3 reads CASRDRGEVEEKLFF. The CDR3 coding sequence is TGTGCCAGCAGAGACCGAGGGGAGGTTGAAGAAAAACTGTTTTTT.

The gene calls are TRBV12-3 or TRBV12-4 and TRBJ1-1; D unclear. Trimming took 5 bases from V and 1 from J, leaving 8 bases between them. This CDR3 region has 13 residues. For the CDR3, the DNA is TGTGCCAGCAGTCTGACAAGGAACACTGAAGCTTTCTTT. Its translation: CASSLTRNTEAFF.

The chain carries TRBV15 and TRBJ1-4; no firm D call. This CDR3 region has 16 residues. V lost 2 bases and J lost 3, with 13 bases in between. Germline CDR1 reads LNHNV; CDR2 reads YYDKDF (reference sequence). The CDR3 sequence is CATSRSGRDSNEKLFF. DNA of the CDR3: TGTGCCACCAGCAGATCGGGAAGGGATTCTAATGAAAAACTGTTTTTT. Supplemented by reference TRBV15 and TRBJ1-4, the full variable domain reads DAMVIQNPRYQVTQFGKPVTLSCSQTLNHNVMYWYQQKSSQAPKLLFHYYDKDFNNEADTPDNFQSRRPNTSFCFLDIRSPGLGDTAMYLCATSRSGRDSNEKLFFGSGTQLSVL.

V gene TRBV19 combines with J gene TRBJ2-1; TRBD2 aligns across 10 bases. This CDR3 contains 15 residues. V dropped 7 bases and J dropped 6; count of bases not matched to a gene: 9. The germline V gene encodes CDR1 LNHDA and CDR2 SQIVND (reference sequence). The CDR3 is CASKGLAGEFNEQFF. The CDR3 DNA reads as TGTGCCAGTAAGGGGCTAGCGGGAGAATTCAATGAGCAGTTCTTC.

The chain is built from TRBV9 and TRBJ1-1, with 9 bases aligning to TRBD1. This CDR3 spans 14 amino acids. Germline lookup yields CDR1 SGDLS and CDR2 YYNGEE. J gave up 7 bases and V 3 bases, and 7 bases lay outside the gene matches. Here the CDR3 DNA reads TGTGCCAGCAGCGGCCGGGACAGGGCTATTGAAGCTTTCTTT. Its protein is CASSGRDRAIEAFF.

The V and J genes are TRBV10-2 and TRBJ2-3, with D perhaps TRBD2 (5 bases). V lost 3 bases and J 1 base, leaving 11 bases between the germline ends. The germline V gene encodes CDR1 WSHSY and CDR2 SAAADI. The CDR3 spans 15 residues. The DNA for the CDR3 is TGCGCCAGCAGTGACAGAGGGCGGGGCACAGATACGCAGTATTTT. Its translation is CASSDRGRGTDTQYF.

The V and J genes are TRBV29-1 and TRBJ1-1; TRBD1 agrees at 9 bases. The germline gives CDR1 SQVTM, CDR2 ANQGSEA. CDR3 length equals 14 residues. With 7 bases clipped from V and 0 bases from J, the junction kept 6 bases outside the gene matches. CDR3 in amino acids: CSALDRGMNTEAFF. CDR3 DNA sequence: TGCAGCGCCTTGGACAGGGGCATGAACACTGAAGCTTTCTTT. Supplemented by reference TRBV29-1 and TRBJ1-1, the full variable domain reads SAVISQKPSRDICQRGTSLTIQCQVDSQVTMMFWYRQQPGQSLTLIATANQGSEATYESGFVIDKFPISRPNLTFSTLTVSNMSPEDSSIYLCSALDRGMNTEAFFGQGTRLTVV.

The chain joins TRBV5-1 to TRBJ1-5; 7 positions agree with TRBD1. This CDR3 is 15 amino acids long. Germline V CDR1 and CDR2: SGHRS, YFSETQ. The ends lost 3 bases at V and 6 bases at J; junction bases unmatched: 9. The CDR3 bases are TGCGCCAGCAGCTCCACAGGGGATCTCGGTCAGCCCCAGCATTTT. Translating gives CASSSTGDLGQPQHF.

The chain combines TRBV6-5 with TRBJ1-3, with TRBD1 identical over 7 bases. The germline CDR1 and CDR2 sequences are MNHEY and SVGAGI. The CDR3 runs to 14 residues. Losses at the gene ends were 7 bases for V and 3 bases for J; bases not matched to a gene: 6. The CDR3 is CASTPTGSGNTIYF. The CDR3 DNA reads TGTGCCAGCACCCCGACAGGGAGTGGAAACACCATATATTTT.

The chain carries TRBV6-5 and TRBJ1-4; D is unclear. V shed 10 bases and J shed 4 bases, with 13 bases lying between them. Germline V CDR1 and CDR2: MNHEY, SVGAGI. The CDR3 spans 13 residues. The CDR3 here is CAILRGYNEKLFF. CDR3 in DNA: TGTGCCATCCTGAGAGGGTATAATGAAAAACTGTTTTTT.

The chain joins TRBV30 to TRBJ1-5, with a weak D call TRBD1 (5 bases). Trimming shortened V by 3 bases and J by 5 bases, and 11 bases separated the two germline ends. The germline V gene encodes CDR1 GTSNPN and CDR2 SVGIG (reference sequence). The CDR3 covers 13 residues. The CDR3 DNA reads TGTGCCTGGAGCCGACAGACGGATCAGCCCCAGCATTTT. Protein sequence: CAWSRQTDQPQHF.

The chain joins TRBV19 to TRBJ2-5, with TRBD1 identical over 8 bases. In germline, CDR1 is LNHDA, CDR2 SQIVND (reference sequence). V trimming: 4 bases; J trimming: 4 bases; junction bases outside the gene matches: 5. This CDR3 comprises 14 residues. CDR3 region: CASSSRQGPETQYF. CDR3 in DNA: TGTGCCAGTAGTAGTCGACAGGGGCCAGAGACCCAGTACTTC.

This chain joins TRBV27 and TRBJ2-1, with D possibly being TRBD1 (5 bases). V was cut by 6 bases and J by 4 bases, with 16 bases left in between. CDR3 length: 15 residues. Germline CDR1 is MNHEY and CDR2 is SMNVEV (reference sequence). The CDR3 DNA follows: TGTGCCAGCAGCTCTAAGTGGGGCGTTTACAATGAGCAGTTCTTC. Amino acid sequence: CASSSKWGVYNEQFF.

This clone occurred once. The rearrangement links TRBV7-6 to TRBJ2-1; a weak D match, TRBD1 (5 bases). Germline assignment: CDR1 SGHVS and CDR2 FNYEAQ. The CDR3 sequence is 17 residues long. Trimming stripped 5 bases from V and 5 bases from J, with 22 bases between. The CDR3 region is CASSERPGRVGDNEQFF. For the CDR3, the DNA is TGTGCCAGCAGCGAACGACCGGGCAGGGTGGGTGACAATGAGCAGTTCTTC.